The rows below give T cell receptor beta chains drawn from one sample of a study of a mutant IDH1 vaccine in newly diagnosed glioma. Profiling relied on immunoSEQ multiplex PCR, and the TCRdb table lists in-frame clones only, not all of them. Here the sample spans around 60,000 clones, more than 75% being singletons. These TCRs' antigens remain unknown. The specimen comprised PBMCs, sampled from a glioma patient whose treatment included an IDH1 peptide vaccine. The source is a man aged 25 to 40 with glioma. The CDR3 runs from the conserved cysteine through the conserved F or W. Each record gives: clone size, D gene, V gene, J gene, CDR3 protein, CDR3 DNA. The D gene is left open where the match is weak. Size is omitted from some rows. Given values are once, few, many or a class for expanded clones.

>once|TRBD1|TRBV19|TRBJ2-1
CASRFETGFSNEQFF
TGTGCCAGTAGATTTGAGACAGGGTTTTCGAATGAGCAGTTCTTC
>NA|NA|TRBV11-2|TRBJ2-1
CASSPSDEQFF
TGTGCCAGCAGCCCATCAGACGAGCAGTTCTTC
>NA|TRBD2|TRBV4-1|TRBJ2-5
CASSLTSGGVGETQYF
TGCGCCAGCAGCCTGACTAGCGGGGGGGTCGGGGAGACCCAGTACTTC
>few|TRBD1|TRBV29-1|TRBJ1-2
CSVWTGDPTGGYTF
TGCAGCGTGTGGACAGGGGACCCGACGGGGGGCTACACCTTC
>NA|NA|TRBV21-1|TRBJ2-7
CASSAITGVHPPSPNSYEQYF
TGTGCCAGCAGCGCGATTACAGGGGTGCACCCCCCATCTCCAAACTCCTACGAGCAGTACTTC
>NA|TRBD1|TRBV7-8|TRBJ1-1
CASSQTGETEAFF
TGTGCCAGCAGCCAAACAGGGGAGACTGAAGCTTTCTTT
>NA|TRBD2|TRBV6-1|TRBJ2-2
CASSDPLAANTGELFF
TGTGCCAGCAGTGACCCGCTAGCGGCGAACACCGGGGAGCTGTTTTTT
>NA|NA|TRBV4-1|TRBJ2-5
CASSQYPVGLGVGLTQYF
TGCGCCAGCAGCCAGTATCCTGTGGGCCTCGGGGTTGGGTTGACCCAGTACTTC
>NA|TRBD1|TRBV5-1|TRBJ1-5
CASSLGVGGDGNQPQHF
TGCGCCAGCAGCTTGGGGGTAGGGGGCGACGGCAATCAGCCCCAGCATTTT
>once|NA|TRBV18|TRBJ2-7
CASSPGSYEQYF
TGTGCCAGCTCACCGGGTAGCTACGAGCAGTACTTC
>NA|TRBD1|TRBV5-1|TRBJ1-1
CASSQGQGGTTEAFF
TGCGCCAGCAGCCAGGGACAGGGGGGAACCACTGAAGCTTTCTTT
>NA|NA|TRBV27|TRBJ1-1
CASSLSSPGWQGRAAFF
TGTGCCAGCAGTTTATCTTCACCCGGTTGGCAGGGAAGAGCGGCTTTCTTT
>NA|TRBD2|TRBV6-5|TRBJ2-1
CASRRTSGRGNEQFF
TGTGCCAGCAGGCGTACTAGCGGGAGAGGCAATGAGCAGTTCTTC
>once|NA|TRBV5-1|TRBJ2-5
CASSLAETQYF
TGCGCCAGCAGCTTGGCGGAGACCCAGTACTTC
>once|TRBD1|TRBV2|TRBJ2-2
CASTTGPTWGELFF
TGTGCCAGCACGACAGGGCCGACGTGGGGGGAGCTGTTTTTT
>NA|NA|TRBV19|TRBJ2-4
CASTPPRQGKGVIQYF
TGTGCCAGTACCCCCCCCCGGCAGGGGAAAGGTGTCATTCAGTACTTC
>NA|NA|TRBV19|TRBJ1-3
CASSVPGGAGNTIYF
TGTGCCAGTAGTGTACCCGGAGGGGCTGGAAACACCATATATTTT
>NA|TRBD2|TRBV19|TRBJ2-1
CASSLRGGEQFF
TGTGCCAGTAGTCTTCGGGGGGGTGAGCAGTTCTTC
>NA|TRBD2|TRBV9|TRBJ2-2
CASSVGGTSAGELFF
TGTGCCAGCAGCGTAGGCGGGACTAGCGCCGGGGAGCTGTTTTTT
>few|TRBD1|TRBV6-6|TRBJ1-1
CASLNRQGRMDTEAFF
TGTGCCAGTTTAAATCGACAGGGGCGTATGGACACTGAAGCTTTCTTT
>NA|NA|TRBV7-6|TRBJ2-7
CASSLGGLADEQYF
TGTGCCAGCAGCTTAGGAGGCCTAGCTGACGAGCAGTACTTC
>NA|TRBD1|TRBV6-6|TRBJ1-2
CASSPPTGNYGYTF
TGTGCCAGCAGTCCCCCGACAGGGAACTATGGCTACACCTTC
>NA|NA|TRBV7-1|TRBJ1-6
CASSLALGPSSPLHF
TGTGCCAGCAGCTTAGCGCTGGGACCTTCGTCACCCCTCCACTTT
>NA|NA|TRBV6-5|TRBJ2-1
CASSYSHRVGNEQFF
TGTGCCAGCAGTTACTCTCACAGGGTTGGCAATGAGCAGTTCTTC
>NA|NA|TRBV5-1|TRBJ1-6
CASSLERDFSPLHF
TGCGCCAGCAGCCTCGAGAGGGACTTTTCACCCCTCCACTTT
>NA|TRBD1|TRBV5-1|TRBJ1-6
CASSLAGAGGTPLHF
TGCGCCAGCAGCTTGGCCGGGGCAGGGGGTACACCCCTCCACTTT
>NA|NA|TRBV2|TRBJ1-2
CASSESNPYGYTF
TGTGCCAGCAGTGAGAGCAACCCCTATGGCTACACCTTC